This T cell receptor beta chain originates from a study of regulatory T cells in long-lasting Graves disease. Study overall: Positive TSH receptor antibodies alongside over 5 years of antithyroid drugs were what marked Graves' disease as persistent. Overall study findings and caveats: Peripheral blood, not thyroid tissue, was the sole material studied. Persistent cases favored TRBV28, TRBJ1-2 and TRBJ2-5.

Time point indicated: persistent/refractory GD, antithyroid drugs over 5 years with positive TRAb. PBMC RNA was the source of the TCR library. Worth noting for this clonotype: Its antigen is unknown.

The TCR beta library used iRepertoire HTBI primers with Arm-PCR amplification of CDR3. TCRdb reanalysed the multiplex PCR reads using MiXCR and keeps one entry per CDR3 protein. Of approximately 500,000 distinct CDR3 sequences in the sample, 20% to 25% were seen once. There are 19 residues in the CDR3. The germline CDR1 and CDR2 sequences are KGHDR and SFDVKD. Unmatched junction bases numbered 19, after V lost 9 bases and J lost 0 bases. This sequence originates from a female donor with Graves disease. The starting material was peripheral blood mononuclear cells (PBMCs), obtained when the disease was refractory, from a patient treated with antithyroid drugs. The V call is TRBV24-1, the J call TRBJ1-5; 7 positions agree with TRBD1. This chain's CDR3 is CATGDPDDREEYSNQPQHF. The CDR3 DNA reads TGTGCCACCGGCGACCCCGACGACAGGGAGGAGTATAGCAATCAGCCCCAGCATTTT.